Sequencing of this T cell receptor (beta chain) was carried out in a study of blood T cell repertoires in COVID-19. With V trimmed by 7 bases and J by 8 bases, 10 bases remained unmatched. The germline V gene encodes CDR1 SNHLY and CDR2 FYNNEI. The CDR3 extends over 15 amino acids. Some clones are missing from TCRdb's copy, which holds only in-frame ones; the method was immunoSEQ multiplex PCR. The sample lists tens of thousands of clones; roughly 88% were seen once. Sequencing was carried out using peripheral blood. The source of this sequence is a human donor in a cohort sampled during active COVID-19. The chain combines TRBV2 with TRBJ2-1; 11 nucleotides line up with TRBD2. Here the CDR3 DNA reads TGTGCCAGCATTGTAGCGGGAGGGCCGTTCGATGAGCAGTTCTTC. Amino acid sequence: CASIVAGGPFDEQFF. The variable domain in full, with the rest retrieved from reference TRBV2 and TRBJ2-1, is EPEVTQTPSHQVTQMGQEVILRCVPISNHLYFYWYRQILGQKVEFLVSFYNNEISEKSEIFDDQFSVERPDGSNFTLKIRSTKLEDSAMYFCASIVAGGPFDEQFFGPGTRLTVL.